The rows below give T cell receptor beta chains drawn from one sample of a study of shared clonotypes between healthy human individuals. Assay: immunoSEQ multiplex PCR; the TCRdb copy retains only in-frame clones and omits some. This sample carries about 110,000 clones, 68% of them seen once, and the ten largest clones take 24%. Sequencing was carried out using memory CD8+ T cells sorted from blood. These receptors all stem from a woman in her thirties in good health. CDR3s include the opening cysteine and the closing phenylalanine or tryptophan. Each record gives: J gene, V gene, D gene, CDR3 length, clone size, CDR3 DNA, CDR3 protein. A D gene is named only where the DNA matches it firmly. Some rows have no size entry. The others give once, few or many, or a class for an expanded clone.

TRBJ2-2 | TRBV7-9 | - | 15 | - | TGTGCCAGCAGCTTATCAGGGATGGGCACCGGGGAGCTGTTTTTT | CASSLSGMGTGELFF
TRBJ2-3 | TRBV18 | - | 13 | - | TGTGCCAGCTCACCATCGGTAGCGGATACGCAGTATTTT | CASSPSVADTQYF
TRBJ1-4 | TRBV19 | - | 12 | - | TGTGCCAGTAGGCAGGGCCGTGAAAAACTGTTTTTT | CASRQGREKLFF
TRBJ2-1 | TRBV10-3 | TRBD1 | 15 | - | TGTGCCATCAGCACAGGGGATAGCTCCTACAATGAGCAGTTCTTC | CAISTGDSSYNEQFF
TRBJ1-2 | TRBV5-1 | TRBD1 | 15 | once | TGCGCCAGCAGCTTGGGGACAGGGGGCGACTATGGCTACACCTTC | CASSLGTGGDYGYTF
TRBJ1-2 | TRBV5-1 | TRBD1 | 16 | - | TGCGCCAGCAGCCAGGGACAGGGGGCGTTCGCGGATGGCTACACCTTC | CASSQGQGAFADGYTF
TRBJ1-2 | TRBV14 | - | 13 | - | TGTGCCAGCAGCCGGGCCGGGTGGTACGGCTACACCTTC | CASSRAGWYGYTF
TRBJ2-2 | TRBV6-5 | - | 14 | few | TGTGCCAGCAGCTTGGACGCGAACACCGGGGAGCTGTTTTTT | CASSLDANTGELFF
TRBJ2-2 | TRBV6-1 | TRBD1 | 15 | - | TGTGCCAGCAGCCAAGGGACAGGGAACACCGGGGAGCTGTTTTTT | CASSQGTGNTGELFF
TRBJ2-7 | TRBV25-1 | - | 15 | - | TGTGCCAGCAGTGAAGAGGGTGACGACTCCTACGAGCAGTACTTC | CASSEEGDDSYEQYF
TRBJ2-7 | TRBV7-9 | TRBD1 | 13 | - | TGTGCCAGCAGCTTTGGGACAGCCTACGAGCAGTACTTC | CASSFGTAYEQYF
TRBJ2-1 | TRBV2 | TRBD2 | 18 | many | TGTGCCAGCAGTGAAGCGCTTACTAGCGGGAGTATCGACAATGAGCAGTTCTTC | CASSEALTSGSIDNEQFF
TRBJ2-7 | TRBV13 | TRBD1 | 15 | - | TGTGCCAGCAGCTTATGGGACAGGGGGTACTACGAGCAGTACTTC | CASSLWDRGYYEQYF
TRBJ1-4 | TRBV28 | - | 16 | - | TGTGCCAGCAGTTTAATTAGACAGACCCTTAGAGAAAAACTGTTTTTT | CASSLIRQTLREKLFF
TRBJ2-7 | TRBV21-1 | - | 13 | - | TGTGCCAGCATGCATAGGGGGGACTACGAGCAGTACTTC | CASMHRGDYEQYF
TRBJ2-1 | TRBV7-9 | TRBD2 | 18 | - | TGTGCCAGCAGCTTACAGGCTAGACGGGGACTAACGTTTCATGAGCAGTTCTTC | CASSLQARRGLTFHEQFF
TRBJ2-5 | TRBV7-8 | - | 14 | - | TGTGCCAGCAGCCCCCTCGGGGGTGGGGAGACCCAGTACTTC | CASSPLGGGETQYF
TRBJ2-7 | TRBV27 | TRBD1 | 13 | few | TGTGCCAGCAGCCAGGGGGCCACCTACGAGCAGTACTTC | CASSQGATYEQYF
TRBJ2-7 | TRBV30 | - | 14 | once | TGTGCCTGGAACTCCGGGACCGCTAGCTACGAGCAGTACTTC | CAWNSGTASYEQYF
TRBJ2-1 | TRBV7-3 | - | 16 | few | TGTGCCAGCAGCTTAACGTTAGGGCACCGTTACAATGAGCAGTTCTTC | CASSLTLGHRYNEQFF
TRBJ2-7 | TRBV27 | TRBD2 | 17 | - | TGTGCCAGCAGTTCAGGGACTAGCGGGAGGGCTTCCTACGAGCAGTACTTC | CASSSGTSGRASYEQYF
TRBJ2-7 | TRBV28 | - | 16 | once | TGTGCCAGCAGTCCTCTACTGACAGAAAGTACCTACGAGCAGTACTTC | CASSPLLTESTYEQYF
TRBJ2-1 | TRBV4-2 | TRBD1 | 16 | few | TGTGCCAGCAGCCAGAATCCGGGACAGGGGTACGATGAGCAGTTCTTC | CASSQNPGQGYDEQFF
TRBJ2-7 | TRBV5-1 | - | 11 | - | TGCGCCAGCAGCTTCGAGGGGGAGCAGTACTTC | CASSFEGEQYF
TRBJ2-1 | TRBV29-1 | - | 17 | - | TGCAGCGTTGAGAGTATTGGCGGAGAAGACTCCTACAATGAGCAGTTCTTC | CSVESIGGEDSYNEQFF
TRBJ1-1 | TRBV27 | - | 16 | - | TGTGCCAGCAGACACGGCTGGGTCGGTTTGAACACTGAAGCTTTCTTT | CASRHGWVGLNTEAFF
TRBJ2-1 | TRBV9 | - | 13 | - | TGTGCCAGCAGCGTAGTTTCCGCCCATGAGCAGTTCTTC | CASSVVSAHEQFF
TRBJ1-3 | TRBV6-1 | - | 15 | many | TGTGCCAGCAGCCAGGCCGAGAGCCCTGGAAACACCATATATTTT | CASSQAESPGNTIYF
TRBJ2-3 | TRBV19 | TRBD2 | 17 | few | TGTGCCAGTAGTACCACAACAGCAGCGGGAGGTACGGATACGCAGTATTTT | CASSTTTAAGGTDTQYF
TRBJ2-3 | TRBV11-2 | - | 17 | once | TGTGCCAGCAGCTCCTGGGGCGCGTCTAGCCCTCGGGATACGCAGTATTTT | CASSSWGASSPRDTQYF
TRBJ1-3 | TRBV7-9 | - | 13 | few | TGTGCCAGCAGCTCTAACTCTGGAAACACCATATATTTT | CASSSNSGNTIYF
TRBJ2-1 | TRBV7-2 | - | 14 | few | TGTGCCAGCAGCTTAGGATCAGTATACAATGAGCAGTTCTTC | CASSLGSVYNEQFF
TRBJ2-7 | TRBV29-1 | - | 14 | once | TGCAGCGTTGATTTTTTGGAGGGGGCAGGGGAGCAGTACTTC | CSVDFLEGAGEQYF
TRBJ1-2 | TRBV29-1 | - | 12 | - | TGCAGCGTTGATCCGGGGGATTATGGCTACACCTTC | CSVDPGDYGYTF
TRBJ2-2 | TRBV11-2 | - | 16 | once | TGTGCCAGCAGCCCCCAGTGGGGTTCCGGGGACGGGGAGCTGTTTTTT | CASSPQWGSGDGELFF
TRBJ1-2 | TRBV5-1 | - | 17 | - | TGCGCCAGCAGCTTGGAGCCGGGCGAACGGGACAACTATGGCTACACCTTC | CASSLEPGERDNYGYTF
TRBJ1-3 | TRBV9 | - | 15 | few | TGTGCCAGCAGCACCGGCCCGTTGGCTGGAAACACCATATATTTT | CASSTGPLAGNTIYF
TRBJ2-5 | TRBV7-2 | - | 14 | - | TGTGCCAGCAGCTTCGGCGGGGTCCTGGGGACCCAGTACTTC | CASSFGGVLGTQYF
TRBJ2-3 | TRBV29-1 | TRBD2 | 16 | - | TGCAGCGTTGAATGGATGACGCGGGAGCTCACAGATACGCAGTATTTT | CSVEWMTRELTDTQYF
TRBJ1-2 | TRBV5-1 | TRBD1 | 14 | - | TGCGCCAGCAGCTCCCGGACAGGGTCCTGTGGCTACACCTTC | CASSSRTGSCGYTF
TRBJ2-4 | TRBV14 | - | 16 | - | TGTGCCAGCAGCCGTGTTGGGGGACTAGCCAAAAACATTCAGTACTTC | CASSRVGGLAKNIQYF
TRBJ2-7 | TRBV28 | - | 12 | - | TGTGCCAGCAGTTCCAATACCTACGAGCAGTACTTC | CASSSNTYEQYF
TRBJ1-1 | TRBV9 | - | 13 | - | TGTGCCAGCAGCGTTGCCTGGGGGACTGAAGCTTTCTTT | CASSVAWGTEAFF
TRBJ2-2 | TRBV6-4 | TRBD2 | 16 | many | TGTGCCAGCAGTGATTCGGGGACTAGCAACACCGGGGAGCTGTTTTTT | CASSDSGTSNTGELFF
TRBJ2-7 | TRBV6-1 | - | 15 | medium-sized | TGTGCCAGCAGTGCAAGTCCCGAATCAACCTACGAGCAGTACTTC | CASSASPESTYEQYF
TRBJ2-5 | TRBV9 | TRBD1 | 14 | - | TGTGCCAGCAGCGGTGGACAGGAACAAGAGACCCAGTACTTC | CASSGGQEQETQYF
TRBJ1-2 | TRBV20-1 | - | 9 | - | TGCAGTGCTAGCGGTGGCTACACCTTC | CSASGGYTF
TRBJ1-5 | TRBV19 | - | 13 | few | TGTGCCAGTACTTTATTGGGCAATCAGCCCCAGCATTTT | CASTLLGNQPQHF
TRBJ2-2 | TRBV5-8 | TRBD2 | 17 | - | TGTGCCAGCAGCTTCGGGGGGACTAGCGGATTCACCGGGGAGCTGTTTTTT | CASSFGGTSGFTGELFF
TRBJ1-2 | TRBV2 | - | 14 | once | TGTGCCAACGGGACGGAGCCGTTGTTATATGGCTACACCTTC | CANGTEPLLYGYTF
TRBJ1-2 | TRBV5-1 | - | 16 | - | TGCGCCAGCAGCTTAGGACCAGAGGGGGGTAACTATGGCTACACCTTC | CASSLGPEGGNYGYTF
TRBJ1-5 | TRBV6-1 | - | 14 | many | TGTGCCAGCTCAACGTCCGGGGACAATCAGCCCCAGCATTTT | CASSTSGDNQPQHF
TRBJ1-4 | TRBV28 | - | 17 | - | TGTGCCAGCACCCCACAGGCGACAGCAGCAACTAATGAAAAACTGTTTTTT | CASTPQATAATNEKLFF
TRBJ2-7 | TRBV2 | - | 14 | - | TGTGCCAGCAGTGTCTGGACAAACTCCTACGAGCAGTACTTC | CASSVWTNSYEQYF
TRBJ2-1 | TRBV11-2 | TRBD1 | 13 | many | TGTGCCAGCAGACAGGGGGGAACCAATGAGCAGTTCTTC | CASRQGGTNEQFF
TRBJ2-2 | TRBV28 | TRBD1 | 15 | - | TGTGCCAGCAGTTCGGGACAGGGGGCGACCGGGGAGCTGTTTTTT | CASSSGQGATGELFF
TRBJ2-7 | TRBV5-5 | - | 16 | - | TGTGCCAGCAGTTTCAACACCGGGACACCACCCTACGAGCAGTACTTC | CASSFNTGTPPYEQYF
TRBJ2-7 | TRBV5-1 | - | 14 | - | TGCGCCAGCAGCCCTAGGACAGTTGGGTACGAGCAGTACTTC | CASSPRTVGYEQYF
TRBJ2-7 | TRBV11-3 | - | 13 | few | TGTGCCAGCAGCTTAGTTCCGACGGGCGAGCAGTACTTC | CASSLVPTGEQYF
TRBJ2-2 | TRBV28 | - | 15 | many | TGTGCCAGCACCCTTGGGGAGGCCGACACCGGGGAGCTGTTTTTT | CASTLGEADTGELFF